One sample yielded the 9 T cell receptor beta chains listed below, sequenced in a study of blood T cell repertoires in COVID-19. Sequencing used immunoSEQ multiplex PCR; TCRdb keeps in-frame clones, though not all of them. The data contain approximately 200,000 clones, roughly 80% of them singletons. The sample comprised PBMCs or T cells enriched from blood (not recorded which). These receptors came from a woman aged 40 to 50 with acute COVID-19.

V gene TRBV13 combines with J gene TRBJ2-4; perhaps TRBD1 as D (5 bases). The CDR3 spans 18 residues. Germline V gene data show CDR1 as PRHDT and CDR2 as FYEKMQ (reference sequence). Trimming cost V 0 bases and J 0 bases, with 15 bases left between them. The CDR3 spells CASSLGHRGLLAKNIQYF. CDR3 coding DNA: TGTGCCAGCAGCTTAGGCCATAGGGGTCTGCTAGCCAAAAACATTCAGTACTTC.

The chain joins TRBV7-2 to TRBJ1-4, with a weak D call TRBD1 (5 bases). V was trimmed by 1 base and J by 7 bases, leaving 13 bases between them. CDR1 is SGHTA and CDR2 is FQGNSA in the germline V gene. This CDR3 has 15 residues. The CDR3 DNA sequence: TGTGCCAGCAGCTTAGTTTCAGGGAGGGGTGAAAAACTGTTTTTT. Translated: CASSLVSGRGEKLFF.

This clone occurred a few times. For the CDR3, the DNA is TGTGCCAGCAGCGCGCGCGGGGGCCCCTTTGGCTATGGCTACACCTTC. Its protein is CASSARGGPFGYGYTF. The chain is built from TRBV6-2 or TRBV6-3 and TRBJ1-2, with D maybe TRBD1 (6 bases). V shed 6 bases and J shed 4 bases, with 21 bases lying between them. The germline CDR1 and CDR2 sequences are MNHEY and SVGEGT. The CDR3 is made up of 16 amino acids.

This chain connects TRBV11-2 to TRBJ1-2; 10 nucleotides align to TRBD1. Looked up from germline, CDR1 is SGHAT and CDR2 is FQNNGV. This CDR3 has 14 residues. V was pared by 5 bases and J by 6 bases, with 6 bases of the junction left unmatched. CDR3 amino acids: CASSRGQGVNGYTF. The CDR3 nucleotides are TGTGCCAGCAGCCGAGGACAGGGGGTAAATGGCTACACCTTC.

The V gene is TRBV4-2, the J gene TRBJ1-1; possibly TRBD1 for D (6 bases). This CDR3 comprises 12 residues. Germline loops: CDR1 LGHNA, CDR2 YNFKEQ. V was cut by 4 bases and J by 8 bases, with 11 bases left in between. The CDR3 reads CASSPRTGEAFF. CDR3 sequence (DNA): TGTGCCAGCAGCCCCAGAACAGGGGAAGCTTTCTTT.

The gene calls are TRBV9 and TRBJ1-2, with D possibly being TRBD1 (6 bases). V was cut by 3 bases and J by 1 base, with 10 bases left in between. This CDR3 is built from 14 residues. Germline CDR1 and CDR2: SGDLS and YYNGEE. CDR3 sequence (DNA): TGTGCCAGCAGCGGTTACAGGGTTAACTATGGCTACACCTTC. It translates to CASSGYRVNYGYTF.

The chain employs TRBV29-1 and TRBJ1-1; 7 bases are shared with TRBD1. The germline gives CDR1 SQVTM, CDR2 ANQGSEA. V trimming: 3 bases; J trimming: 7 bases; junction bases outside the gene matches: 14. This CDR3 is built from 15 residues. The CDR3 nucleotides read TGCAGCGTTGAGACGACAGGGTTCCTTATAAATGAAGCTTTCTTT. Amino acids: CSVETTGFLINEAFF.

DNA of the CDR3: TGTGCCAGCAGCTTGGTCTCCGACACTTACAATGAGCAGTTCTTC. It translates to CASSLVSDTYNEQFF. The chain recombines TRBV7-6 with TRBJ2-1; D not certain. Trimming left V 3 bases short and J 4 bases short, with 13 bases between. The CDR3 is made up of 15 amino acids. Germline V lookup: CDR1 SGHVS, CDR2 FNYEAQ.

The rearrangement joins TRBV6-6 to TRBJ2-6; the D gene is possibly TRBD1 (5 bases). V lost 6 bases and J lost 0, with 18 bases in between. There are 18 residues in the CDR3. Germline CDR1 reads MNHNY; CDR2 reads SVGAGI (reference sequence). The CDR3 loop reads CASSRYPTDSSGANVLTF. The DNA for the CDR3 is TGTGCCAGCAGCCGATACCCGACAGATTCCTCTGGGGCCAACGTCCTGACTTTC.